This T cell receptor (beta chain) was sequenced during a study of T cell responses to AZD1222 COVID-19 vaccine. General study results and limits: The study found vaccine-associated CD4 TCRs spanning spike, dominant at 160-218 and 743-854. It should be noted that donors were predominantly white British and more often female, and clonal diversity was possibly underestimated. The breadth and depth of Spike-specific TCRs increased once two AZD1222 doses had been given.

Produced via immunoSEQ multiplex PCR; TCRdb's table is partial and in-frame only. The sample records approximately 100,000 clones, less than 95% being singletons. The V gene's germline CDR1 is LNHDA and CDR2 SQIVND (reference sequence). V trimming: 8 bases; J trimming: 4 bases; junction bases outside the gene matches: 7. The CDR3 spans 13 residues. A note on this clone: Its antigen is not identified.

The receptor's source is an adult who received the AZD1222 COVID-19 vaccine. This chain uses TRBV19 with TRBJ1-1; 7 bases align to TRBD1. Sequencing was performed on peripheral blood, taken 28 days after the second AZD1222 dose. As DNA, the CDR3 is TGTGCCAGTCTCGACAGGGCGGTCACTGAAGCTTTCTTT. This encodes CASLDRAVTEAFF.